The source of this T cell receptor (beta chain) is a study of shared clonotypes between healthy human individuals. The naive CD8 population came from CD45RO-negative cells selected for CCR7, without terminally differentiated effector memory CD45RA+ cells. Sequencing was performed with immunoSEQ multiplex PCR; in TCRdb, only in-frame clones are kept and a portion is missing. The data hold 560,000 or so clones, with around 96% observed a single time. The sequenced sample was naive CD8+ T cells sorted from blood. This receptor was identified in a woman aged 25 to 39 in good health.

The CDR3, as DNA: TGTGCCAGCAGCTTGTGGGTCAGGGATGGAGATACGCAGTATTTT. This sequence encodes CASSLWVRDGDTQYF. The chain combines TRBV5-5 with TRBJ2-3; tentatively, D is TRBD1 (5 bases). The CDR3 contains 15 residues. The germline V and J ends were trimmed by 1 base and 5 bases, with 14 bases remaining between them. CDR1 is SGHKS and CDR2 is YYEKEE in the germline V gene (reference sequence).